This T cell receptor (beta chain) was recorded in a study of early T cells in non-severe SARS-CoV-2 infection. Study overall: Bulk RNA isolated from unsorted whole blood underwent sequencing; chains were not paired. Whole-study findings and limits: The matching step, a VDJdb search, favored anti-spike CD8 responses and missed private and CD4 specificities.

This CDR3 region has 13 residues. Trimming stripped 0 bases from V and 2 bases from J, with 3 bases between. Individual cDNA molecules received unique molecular identifiers. Each CDR3 protein is one row after TCRdb ran MiXCR on the 5' RACE reads. In the table there are 30,000 or so distinct CDR3 sequences, less than 6.5% of which are singletons. This clonotype was detected many times. The antigen remains unidentified. Input material: whole blood. This sequence originates from an adult who was a healthcare worker with PCR-confirmed SARS-CoV-2 infection or an uninfected control (not recorded which). This chain uses TRBV12-3 or TRBV12-4 with TRBJ2-3; the D is unclear. The CDR3 here is CASSLAFTDTQYF. The CDR3 DNA reads TGTGCCAGCAGTTTAGCGTTCACAGATACGCAGTATTTT.